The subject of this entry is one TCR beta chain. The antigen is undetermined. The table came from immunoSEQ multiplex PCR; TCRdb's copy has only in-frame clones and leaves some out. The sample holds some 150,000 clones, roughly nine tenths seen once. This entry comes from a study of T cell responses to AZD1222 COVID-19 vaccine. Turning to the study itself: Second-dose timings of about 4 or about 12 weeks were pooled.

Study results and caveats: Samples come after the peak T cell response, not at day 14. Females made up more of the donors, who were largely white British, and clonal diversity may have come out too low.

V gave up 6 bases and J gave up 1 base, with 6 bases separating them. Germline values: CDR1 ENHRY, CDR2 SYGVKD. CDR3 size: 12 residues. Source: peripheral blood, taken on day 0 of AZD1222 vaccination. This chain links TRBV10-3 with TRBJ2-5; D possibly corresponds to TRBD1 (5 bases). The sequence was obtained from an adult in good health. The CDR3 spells CAIRDTQETQYF. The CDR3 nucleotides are TGTGCCATCAGGGACACCCAAGAGACCCAGTACTTC.